This T cell receptor beta chain was retrieved from a study of PD-L1 blockade in urothelial cancer. About the research overall: Patients began atezolizumab, 1,200 mg intravenously every 3 weeks, at some point between 2012 and 2014. After treatment start, blood was analyzed at 3 weeks (second dose) and at 6 weeks. The study recovered a median of about 140,000 T cells per blood sample.

V was clipped by 1 base and J by 1 base, with 8 bases between them. Germline V gene lookup returns CDR1 SGHVS and CDR2 FNYEAQ. The CDR3 length is 14 residues. Time point described: peripheral blood 6 weeks after treatment start. A spike-in of synthetic TCR analog templates was added to each PCR. TCRdb keeps only in-frame clones here, not all; method: immunoSEQ multiplex PCR. This table holds approximately 20,000 clones, around 90% found once. This chain connects TRBV7-6 to TRBJ2-7, with a possible D match to TRBD1 (5 bases). The receptor comes from a woman aged 60 to 75 with urothelial cancer. Sequencing used PBMCs, obtained around atezolizumab (anti-PD-L1) treatment. The CDR3 sequence is CASSLGSGSYEQYF. CDR3 coding DNA: TGTGCCAGCAGCTTAGGGTCAGGGTCCTACGAGCAGTACTTC. The full variable domain, its missing parts supplied by reference TRBV7-6 and TRBJ2-7, is GAGVSQSPRYKVTKRGQDVALRCDPISGHVSLYWYRQALGQGPEFLTYFNYEAQQDKSGLPNDRFSAERPEGSISTLTIQRTEQRDSAMYRCASSLGSGSYEQYFGPGTRLTVT.